This T cell receptor (beta chain) was retrieved from a study of cytomegalovirus exposure and HLA in healthy donors. Likely unrecorded immune exposures existed in these nominally healthy donors. The PCR ran on 60 Vbeta and 13 Jbeta primers. The protocol was immunoSEQ multiplex PCR, while the TCRdb copy is restricted to in-frame clones and leaves out a portion. The sample shows 25,000 to 35,000 clones, about 87% of them seen only once. Notes on this clone: Its antigen is not known.

Germline CDR1 SGHAT, CDR2 FQNNGV. The ends were cut back, 1 base at V and 5 bases at J, with 17 bases in the middle. This CDR3 comprises 16 residues. Overall study findings and caveats: Certain sequence variants were highly shared and formed a cluster, and this cluster was likely a sequencing artifact. When presence/absence was analysed, sequencing depth was taken to be roughly uniform across donors. By HLA locus, TCR association rates varied in a later analysis, with DRB1 showing the most and HLA-C the fewest.

Sample: PBMCs. This receptor was obtained from a boy younger than 18 in good health and CMV-seronegative. This sequence joins TRBV11-2 and TRBJ2-5, with TRBD2 as a possible D gene (7 bases). This CDR3 is CASSLGAWGGRETQYF. In DNA form, the CDR3 reads TGTGCCAGCAGCTTAGGGGCGTGGGGGGGCCGGGAGACCCAGTACTTC. Complete variable domain (other parts from reference TRBV11-2 and TRBJ2-5): EAGVAQSPRYKIIEKRQSVAFWCNPISGHATLYWYQQILGQGPKLLIQFQNNGVVDDSQLPKDRFSAERLKGVDSTLKIQPAKLEDSAVYLCASSLGAWGGRETQYFGPGTRLLVL.